The 27 T cell receptor beta chains in this list originate from one sample, sequenced in a study of T cells in localized non-small cell lung cancer. The assay was immunoSEQ multiplex PCR, and TCRdb's table has in-frame clones only and misses some. Here the sample spans more than 30,000 clones, about nine tenths being singletons. The material sequenced was peripheral blood, taken before any cancer treatment. The source is a male donor older than 55 with stage III lung adenocarcinoma.

The CDR3, as DNA: TGTGCCAGCAGTAGCCCGGGGGGTCAGCCCCAGCATTTT. Protein sequence: CASSSPGGQPQHF. The J gene is TRBJ1-5, the V gene TRBV28, with D tentatively TRBD1 (5 bases). Trimming pared 5 bases from V and 6 bases from J, leaving 11 bases between. The CDR3 covers 13 residues. CDR1 and CDR2 (germline): MDHEN, SYDVKM. Using reference TRBV28 and TRBJ1-5 for the parts outside the CDR3, the full variable domain is DVKVTQSSRYLVKRTGEKVFLECVQDMDHENMFWYRQDPGLGLRLIYFSYDVKMKEKGDIPEGYSVSREKKERFSLILESASTNQTSMYLCASSSPGGQPQHFGDGTRLSIL.

This clone is categorized as medium-sized. J is TRBJ2-7 and V is TRBV7-8; TRBD1 agrees at 7 bases. Germline lookup yields CDR1 SGHVS and CDR2 FQNEAQ. V shed 5 bases, J shed 5 bases, and the junction held 9 bases outside the gene matches. This CDR3 has 14 residues. This CDR3 is CASSMTGFGHEQYF. CDR3 DNA: TGTGCCAGCAGCATGACAGGGTTCGGACACGAGCAGTACTTC.

This rearrangement joins TRBV19 to TRBJ2-7; TRBD2 matches 7 bases. The CDR3 spans 13 residues. The germline gives CDR1 LNHDA, CDR2 SQIVND (reference sequence). The CDR3 DNA sequence: TGTGCGGGAGGGGCGGGAGCCTCCTACGAGCAGTACTTC. Amino acids: CAGGAGASYEQYF.

The rearrangement links TRBV5-5 to TRBJ1-5; 8 nucleotides line up with TRBD1. Germline V lookup: CDR1 SGHKS, CDR2 YYEKEE (reference sequence). Germline trimming cut 5 bases from V and 6 bases from J; bases unmatched to any gene: 10. This CDR3 contains 15 residues. In DNA, the CDR3 is TGTGCCAGCAGTACAGGGGGGGATAAAAGTCAGCCCCAGCATTTT. Its protein is CASSTGGDKSQPQHF.

The chain links TRBV27 to TRBJ1-5; perhaps TRBD1 as D (5 bases). The length of the CDR3 is 12 residues. Germline CDR1 and CDR2: MNHEY and SMNVEV (reference sequence). V lost 10 bases and J lost 9, with 16 bases in between. CDR3: CATGTQGRPQHF. The CDR3 DNA follows: TGTGCCACCGGGACCCAGGGACGGCCCCAGCATTTT.

The chain couples TRBV6-5 to TRBJ1-5; weak D call: TRBD1 (6 bases). The CDR3 extends over 14 amino acids. Per germline, CDR1 MNHEY and CDR2 SVGAGI. Trimming removed 8 bases at V and 1 base at J, with 12 bases between. CDR3 nucleotides: TGTGCCAGCGTAAACAGGGTGAGCAATCAGCCCCAGCATTTT. It codes for CASVNRVSNQPQHF.

In its sample, this clone was seen a few times. The rearrangement uses TRBV7-8 and TRBJ2-7, with TRBD1 as a possible D gene (5 bases). Germline CDR1 reads SGHVS; CDR2 reads FQNEAQ. This CDR3 spans 12 amino acids. V lost 5 bases and J 4 bases, leaving 9 bases between the germline ends. As DNA, the CDR3 is TGTGCCAGCAGCCAGCAGGGATACGAGCAGTACTTC. This gives the protein CASSQQGYEQYF.

The V and J genes are TRBV5-1 and TRBJ1-1, with D possibly being TRBD1 (5 bases). V gave up 4 bases and J gave up 1 base, with 17 bases separating them. The germline V gene has CDR1 SGHRS and CDR2 YFSETQ. The CDR3 spans 16 residues. CDR3 sequence reads: CASSISTSTANTEAFF. CDR3 DNA sequence: TGCGCCAGCAGCATATCTACTTCGACAGCGAACACTGAAGCTTTCTTT.

This CDR3 reads CAISGTWTNYGYTF. CDR3 in DNA: TGTGCCATCAGTGGGACATGGACTAACTATGGCTACACCTTC. The chain recombines TRBV10-3 with TRBJ1-2, with D possibly being TRBD1 (5 bases). V lost 4 bases to trimming and J lost 0 bases, with 9 bases between them. In germline, CDR1 is ENHRY, CDR2 SYGVKD. There are 14 residues in the CDR3.

The J gene is TRBJ2-1, the V gene TRBV6-5; D not resolved. From germline, CDR1 is MNHEY and CDR2 SVGAGI. Trimming pared 2 bases from V and 0 bases from J, leaving 8 bases between. The length of the CDR3 is 15 residues. CDR3 DNA: TGTGCCAGCAGTTACGGTGGGCGCTCCTACAATGAGCAGTTCTTC. This translates into CASSYGGRSYNEQFF.

The rearrangement links TRBV29-1 to TRBJ1-2; possible D gene TRBD1, 6 bases. Germline V lookup: CDR1 SQVTM, CDR2 ANQGSEA. The CDR3 is made up of 18 amino acids. The germline V and J ends were trimmed by 4 bases and 4 bases, with 28 bases remaining between them. DNA of the CDR3: TGCAGCGTTGTGCCAGTAGGCCAGATCGGGACAAGGATCTATGGCTACACCTTC. This sequence encodes CSVVPVGQIGTRIYGYTF. Based on the CDR3 plus reference TRBV29-1 and TRBJ1-2, the full variable domain is SAVISQKPSRDICQRGTSLTIQCQVDSQVTMMFWYRQQPGQSLTLIATANQGSEATYESGFVIDKFPISRPNLTFSTLTVSNMSPEDSSIYLCSVVPVGQIGTRIYGYTFGSGTRLTVV.

The gene calls are TRBV4-1 and TRBJ2-2; 10 bases map to TRBD2. This CDR3 is built from 20 residues. CDR1 and CDR2 from the germline V gene are MGHRA and YSYEKL. After removal of 4 bases from V and 6 bases from J, the junction contained 20 bases not matched to a gene. Written as DNA, the CDR3 is TGCGCCAGCAGCCGTACCCAGGGGATCCTAGCGGGAGTAGTCGCCGGGGAGCTGTTTTTT. It is translated as CASSRTQGILAGVVAGELFF.

The gene calls are TRBV7-2 and TRBJ1-6; D gene ambiguous. The V gene lost 5 bases and the J gene lost 7 bases, with 15 bases spanning the gap. The CDR3 loop spans 15 amino acids. Germline CDR1 is SGHTA and CDR2 is FQGNSA. The CDR3 spells CASSPHPPGNSPLHF. CDR3 in DNA: TGTGCCAGCAGCCCCCATCCGCCCGGGAATTCACCCCTCCACTTT.

The J gene is TRBJ1-1, the V gene TRBV6-1; TRBD1 is a possible D gene (5 bases). Germline lookup yields CDR1 MNHNS and CDR2 SASEGT. This CDR3 contains 14 residues. V lost 4 bases to trimming and J lost 3 bases, with 12 bases between them. This chain's CDR3 is CASSVGGLYTEAFF. In nucleotides, the CDR3 is TGTGCCAGCAGTGTCGGGGGACTGTACACTGAAGCTTTCTTT.

The chain uses TRBV6-5 and TRBJ1-1; D is unclear. Germline CDR1 is MNHEY and CDR2 is SVGAGI. Trimming removed 2 bases at V and 7 bases at J, with 11 bases between. The CDR3 extends over 13 amino acids. CDR3 sequence: CASSYLREGEAFF. CDR3 in DNA: TGTGCCAGCAGTTACCTAAGAGAGGGTGAAGCTTTCTTT.

V is TRBV14 and J is TRBJ2-7; D is unresolved. The CDR3 has 15 residues. The V end lost 1 base, the J end lost 5 bases, and 15 bases lay between the germline ends. In germline, CDR1 is SGHDN, CDR2 FVKESK. As DNA, the CDR3 is TGTGCCAGCAGCCAAGCTAGGGCACCTACCCACGAGCAGTACTTC. It translates to CASSQARAPTHEQYF.

A few counts support this clone. This rearrangement joins TRBV28 to TRBJ2-1; D is perhaps TRBD1 (9 bases). The V end was cut by 2 bases, the J end by 6 bases, with 17 bases between. Germline values: CDR1 MDHEN, CDR2 SYDVKM. The CDR3 is 16 amino acids. The chain's CDR3 is CASSLVAGQGFNEQFF. CDR3 nucleotides: TGTGCCAGCAGTTTAGTAGCGGGACAGGGATTCAATGAGCAGTTCTTC.

In its sample, this clone was seen once. The rearrangement links TRBV6-6 to TRBJ2-5; no clear D. V lost 0 bases, J lost 5 bases, and 10 bases lay in between. The CDR3 is made up of 14 amino acids. Per germline, CDR1 MNHNY and CDR2 SVGAGI (reference sequence). The CDR3 DNA reads TGTGCCAGCAGTTACTCGGGTATGGGGGAGACCCAGTACTTC. It encodes CASSYSGMGETQYF.

This chain links TRBV5-4 with TRBJ1-1, with unresolved D. The germline V gene has CDR1 SGHNT and CDR2 YYREEE (reference sequence). V was trimmed by 5 bases and J by 2 bases, leaving 10 bases between them. CDR3 length equals 13 residues. This CDR3 reads CASSSERNTEAFF. The CDR3 nucleotides are TGTGCCAGCAGTTCTGAAAGAAACACTGAAGCTTTCTTT.

J is TRBJ1-3 and V is TRBV28; 9 bases match TRBD1. Germline V gene data show CDR1 as MDHEN and CDR2 as SYDVKM. The CDR3 spans 16 residues. With V trimmed by 5 bases and J by 3 bases, 8 bases remained unmatched. The DNA of the CDR3 is TGTGCCAGCAGTAAGGGACAGGGTCTTATTGGAAACACCATATATTTT. Its protein product is CASSKGQGLIGNTIYF.

This clone showed up just once. The chain combines TRBV6-5 with TRBJ1-2; TRBD1 aligns across 7 bases. The CDR3 covers 14 residues. J gave up 4 bases and V 3 bases, and 5 bases lay outside the gene matches. Germline values: CDR1 MNHEY, CDR2 SVGAGI. CDR3 DNA sequence: TGTGCCAGCAGTTATTCAGGGGGGTCCTATGGCTACACCTTC. Its translation is CASSYSGGSYGYTF.

Only one count was recorded for this clone. The rearrangement links TRBV7-9 to TRBJ1-6; D gene unclear. CDR3 size: 13 residues. Germline V lookup: CDR1 SEHNR, CDR2 FQNEAQ (reference sequence). The V gene lost 1 base and the J gene lost 8 bases, with 6 bases spanning the gap. CDR3 in DNA: TGTGCCAGCAGCTTAGTTGCATATTCACCCCTCCACTTT. Its protein is CASSLVAYSPLHF.

The V and J genes are TRBV7-8 and TRBJ1-5; possible D gene TRBD1, 5 bases. V gave up 5 bases and J gave up 1 base, with 12 bases separating them. Germline V CDR1 and CDR2: SGHVS, FQNEAQ. This CDR3 is built from 15 residues. CDR3 nucleotides: TGTGCCAGCAGCAGGGGCCCAGGGAGCAATCAGCCCCAGCATTTT. The encoded protein is CASSRGPGSNQPQHF.

V is TRBV6-1 and J is TRBJ1-6; perhaps TRBD1 as D (5 bases). The V gene lost 6 bases and the J gene lost 3 bases, with 12 bases spanning the gap. Germline V gene sequence: CDR1 MNHNS, CDR2 SASEGT. CDR3 size: 15 residues. The CDR3 loop reads CASRGHRNYNSPLHF. DNA of the CDR3: TGTGCCAGCAGGGGGCACAGAAACTATAATTCACCCCTCCACTTT.

The chain employs TRBV7-2 and TRBJ2-5; 7 nucleotides line up with TRBD2. CDR3 length equals 15 residues. The germline CDR1 and CDR2 sequences are SGHTA and FQGNSA. V lost 3 bases to trimming and J lost 0 bases; unmatched junction nucleotides: 4. CDR3 nucleotide sequence: TGTGCCAGCAGCTTGCGGGGGTTCGACCAAGAGACCCAGTACTTC. This gives the protein CASSLRGFDQETQYF.

V usage is TRBV28 and J usage is TRBJ1-5; possible D gene TRBD1, 6 bases. Trimming pared 6 bases from V and 4 bases from J, leaving 13 bases between. The CDR3 is 14 residues long. In germline, CDR1 is MDHEN, CDR2 SYDVKM. CDR3 residues: CASSVQGRNQPQHF. DNA of the CDR3: TGTGCCAGCAGCGTACAGGGACGGAATCAGCCCCAGCATTTT.

The genes are TRBV6-6 and TRBJ1-2; D remains unclear. There are 13 residues in the CDR3. Germline V gene lookup returns CDR1 MNHNY and CDR2 SVGAGI (reference sequence). V was cut by 6 bases and J by 4 bases, with 12 bases left in between. The CDR3 spells CASSYDTSYGYTF. The CDR3 region has the DNA TGTGCCAGCAGCTATGACACCTCCTATGGCTACACCTTC.